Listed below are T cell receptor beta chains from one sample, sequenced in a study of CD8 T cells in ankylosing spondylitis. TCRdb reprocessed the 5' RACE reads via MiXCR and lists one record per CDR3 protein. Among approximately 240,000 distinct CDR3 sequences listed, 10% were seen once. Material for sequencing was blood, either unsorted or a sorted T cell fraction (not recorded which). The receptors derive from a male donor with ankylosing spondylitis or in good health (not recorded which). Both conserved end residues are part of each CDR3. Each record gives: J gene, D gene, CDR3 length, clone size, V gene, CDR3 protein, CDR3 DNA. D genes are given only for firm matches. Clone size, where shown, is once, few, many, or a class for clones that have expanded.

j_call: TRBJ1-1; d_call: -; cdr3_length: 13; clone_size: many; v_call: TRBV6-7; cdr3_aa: CASPPGTGTEAFF; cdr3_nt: TGTGCCAGCCCCCCCGGCACGGGCACTGAAGCTTTCTTT
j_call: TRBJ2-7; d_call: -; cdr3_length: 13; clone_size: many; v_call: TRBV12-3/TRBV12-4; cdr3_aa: CASSLGKPNEQYF; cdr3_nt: TGTGCCAGCAGTTTAGGGAAGCCTAACGAGCAGTACTTC
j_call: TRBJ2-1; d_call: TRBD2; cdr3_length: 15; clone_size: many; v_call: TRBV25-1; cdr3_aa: CASSEIAGGYNEQFF; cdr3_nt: TGTGCCAGCAGTGAAATAGCGGGGGGTTACAATGAGCAGTTCTTC
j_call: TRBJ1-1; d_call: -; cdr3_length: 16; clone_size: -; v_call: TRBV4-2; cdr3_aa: CASSLRDVLMNTEAFF; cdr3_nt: TGTGCCAGCAGCCTCCGGGACGTCTTAATGAACACTGAAGCTTTCTTT
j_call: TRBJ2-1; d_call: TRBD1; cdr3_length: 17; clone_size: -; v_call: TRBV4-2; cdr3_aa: CASSQAVGTGSYNEQFF; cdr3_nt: TGTGCCAGCAGCCAAGCGGTCGGGACAGGATCCTACAATGAGCAGTTCTTC
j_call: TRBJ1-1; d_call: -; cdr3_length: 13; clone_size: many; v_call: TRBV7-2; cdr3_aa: CASSREKNTEAFF; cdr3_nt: TGTGCCAGCAGCCGTGAGAAGAACACTGAAGCTTTCTTT
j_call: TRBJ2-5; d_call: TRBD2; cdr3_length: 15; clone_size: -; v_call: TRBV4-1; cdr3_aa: CASSRGTSGQETQYF; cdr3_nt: TGCGCCAGCAGCCGAGGGACTAGCGGGCAAGAGACCCAGTACTTC
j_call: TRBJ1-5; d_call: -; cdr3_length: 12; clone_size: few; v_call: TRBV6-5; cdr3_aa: CASSYDTRAQHF; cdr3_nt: TGTGCCAGCAGTTACGACACCAGGGCCCAGCATTTT
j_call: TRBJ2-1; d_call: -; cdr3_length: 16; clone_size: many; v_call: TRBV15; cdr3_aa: CATSRDPFRRSSEQFF; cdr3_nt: TGTGCCACCAGCAGAGATCCCTTTAGGAGGTCGAGTGAGCAGTTCTTC
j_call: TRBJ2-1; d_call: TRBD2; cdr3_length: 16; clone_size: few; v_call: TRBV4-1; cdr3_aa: CASSQDSLAGRDEQFF; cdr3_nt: TGCGCCAGCAGCCAAGATAGTCTAGCGGGGAGGGATGAGCAGTTCTTC
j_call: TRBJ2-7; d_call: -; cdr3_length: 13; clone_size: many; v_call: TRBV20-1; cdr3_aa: CSARGQYSYEQYF; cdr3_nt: TGCAGTGCTAGAGGACAGTATTCCTACGAGCAGTACTTC
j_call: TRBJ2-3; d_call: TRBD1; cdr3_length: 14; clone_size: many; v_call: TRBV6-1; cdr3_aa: CASSGQGATDTQYF; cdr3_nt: TGTGCCAGCAGCGGACAGGGGGCAACGGATACGCAGTATTTT
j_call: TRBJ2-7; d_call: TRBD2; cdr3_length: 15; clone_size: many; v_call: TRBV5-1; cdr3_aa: CASSHTIGGDYEQYF; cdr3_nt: TGCGCCAGCAGTCATACTATCGGGGGGGACTACGAGCAGTACTTC